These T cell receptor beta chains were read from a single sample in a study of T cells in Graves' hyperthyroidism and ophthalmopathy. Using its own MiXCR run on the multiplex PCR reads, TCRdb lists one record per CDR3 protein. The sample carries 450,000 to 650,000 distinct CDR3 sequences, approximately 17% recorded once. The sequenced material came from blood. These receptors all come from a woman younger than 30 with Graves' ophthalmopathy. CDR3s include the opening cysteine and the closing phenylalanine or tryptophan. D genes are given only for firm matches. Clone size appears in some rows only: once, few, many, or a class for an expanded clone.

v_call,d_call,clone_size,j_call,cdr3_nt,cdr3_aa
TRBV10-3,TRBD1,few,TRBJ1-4,TGTGCCATCGGACAGGGGAATGAAAAACTGTTTTTT,CAIGQGNEKLFF
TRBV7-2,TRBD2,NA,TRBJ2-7,TGTGCCAGCAGAGAAACTAGCGGGGGGCTTCAACTCTCCTACGAGCAGTACTTC,CASRETSGGLQLSYEQYF
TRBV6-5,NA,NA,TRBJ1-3,TGTGCCAGCAGTTACCTGCCCGGTGGGGCCCACTCTGGAAACACCATATATTTT,CASSYLPGGAHSGNTIYF
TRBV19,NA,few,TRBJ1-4,TGTGCCAGTAGTGCGAACCTTCAGGGAGAAAAACTGTTTTTT,CASSANLQGEKLFF
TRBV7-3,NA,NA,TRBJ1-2,TGTGCCAGCAGCTCAGGAACAAGCGGCTATGGCTACACCTTC,CASSSGTSGYGYTF
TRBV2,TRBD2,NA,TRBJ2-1,TGTGCCAGCAGTGAGTTCCGGCTAGCGGGAGCCGGGGGGGATGAGCAGTTCTTC,CASSEFRLAGAGGDEQFF
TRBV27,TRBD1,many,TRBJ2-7,TGTGCCAGCAGTTTGGGACAGGGAATTGTGGAGCAGTACTTC,CASSLGQGIVEQYF
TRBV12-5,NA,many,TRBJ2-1,TGTGCTAGTGGTTTCGAGGGGTCCTACAATGAGCAGTTCTTC,CASGFEGSYNEQFF
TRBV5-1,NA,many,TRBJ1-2,TGTGCCAGCAGTTTAGCAGAGAACTATGGCTACACCTTC,CASSLAENYGYTF
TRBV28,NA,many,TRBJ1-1,TGTGCCAGCAGTACCAGTGAAAACACTGAAGCTTTCTTT,CASSTSENTEAFF
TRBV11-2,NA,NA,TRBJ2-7,TGTGCCAGCAGCTTAGGGTCCCTAGTATCGGACGAGCAGTACTTC,CASSLGSLVSDEQYF
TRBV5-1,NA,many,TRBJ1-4,TGCGCCAGCAGCTTGGAGGGATTAGCTAATGAAAAACTGTTTTTT,CASSLEGLANEKLFF
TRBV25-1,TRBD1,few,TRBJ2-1,TGTGCCAGCAGTGACTCCCGGGACAGGGAGGGGTACAATGAGCAGTTCTTC,CASSDSRDREGYNEQFF
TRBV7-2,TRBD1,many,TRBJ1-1,TGTGCCAGCAGCCGCGGACAGGGAGACACTGAAGCTTTCTTT,CASSRGQGDTEAFF
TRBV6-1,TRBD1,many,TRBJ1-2,TGTGCCAGCAGGGACCGGACAGGGAACGGCTACACCTTC,CASRDRTGNGYTF
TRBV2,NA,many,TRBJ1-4,TGTGCCAGCCGGGACAATGAAAAACTGTTTTTT,CASRDNEKLFF
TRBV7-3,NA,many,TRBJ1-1,TGTGCCAGCAGCTTAACGGGTAACATGAACACTGAAGCTTTCTTT,CASSLTGNMNTEAFF
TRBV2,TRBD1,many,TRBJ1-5,TGTGCCAGCAGTGAGAGGGGGACAGTAGATAGCAATCAGCCCCAGCATTTT,CASSERGTVDSNQPQHF
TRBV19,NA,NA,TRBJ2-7,TGTGCCAGTAGTATGGGTGGACAGTTTTACGAGCAGTACTTC,CASSMGGQFYEQYF
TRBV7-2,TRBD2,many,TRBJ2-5,TGTGCCAGCAGCTTAGCGTGGGGGAGGGGCTTGGAGACCCAGTACTTC,CASSLAWGRGLETQYF
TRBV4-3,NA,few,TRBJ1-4,TGCGCCAGCAGCGACAGCAGGGAAGGCGTTTGGCTTAATGAAAAACTGTTTTTT,CASSDSREGVWLNEKLFF
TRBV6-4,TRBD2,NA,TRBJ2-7,TGTGCCAGCCGCTGGGTCGCGGGAGTCCACGAGCAGTACTTC,CASRWVAGVHEQYF
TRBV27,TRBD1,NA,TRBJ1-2,TGTGCCAGCAGTCCCTCGGACAGGGGAAACTATGGCTACACCTTC,CASSPSDRGNYGYTF
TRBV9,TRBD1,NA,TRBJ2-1,TGTGCCAGCCAGGACAGGGAAAAAAATGAGCAGTTCTTC,CASQDREKNEQFF
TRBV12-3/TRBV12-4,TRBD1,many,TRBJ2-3,TGTGCCAGCAGTTCCCTCGGGACAGAAGATTCAGATACGCAGTATTTT,CASSSLGTEDSDTQYF
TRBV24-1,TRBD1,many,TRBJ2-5,TGTGCCACCAGTGATTTTGGGACAGGGGCAGGAGAGACCCAGTACTTC,CATSDFGTGAGETQYF
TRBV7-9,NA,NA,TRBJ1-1,TGTGCCAGCAGCTTTCACCCCCAGGCGGTCGGAGACACTGAAGCTTTCTTT,CASSFHPQAVGDTEAFF
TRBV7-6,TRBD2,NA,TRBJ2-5,TGTGCCAGCAGCTTAGGCGGGACTAGCGGGGTACAAGAGACCCAGTACTTC,CASSLGGTSGVQETQYF
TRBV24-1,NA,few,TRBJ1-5,TGTGCCACCACTCAGACAGACCCACTTAGCAATCAGCCCCAGCATTTT,CATTQTDPLSNQPQHF
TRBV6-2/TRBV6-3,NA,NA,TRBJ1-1,TGTGCCAGCAGTGGGGTGACTGGAGCTTTCTTT,CASSGVTGAFF
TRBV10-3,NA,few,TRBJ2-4,TGTGCCATCAGTGAGTCCGGTGAACTAGCCAAAAACATTCAGTACTTC,CAISESGELAKNIQYF
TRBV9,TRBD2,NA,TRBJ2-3,TGTGCCAGCAGCGTATCAGCGGGGGGGCAAACAGATACGCAGTATTTT,CASSVSAGGQTDTQYF
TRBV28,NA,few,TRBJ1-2,TGTGCCAGCGGTCCGGGGGATGGCTACACCTTC,CASGPGDGYTF
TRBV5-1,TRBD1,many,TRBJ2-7,TGCGCCAGCAGCCAACAGGGGCCCTACGAGCAGTACTTC,CASSQQGPYEQYF
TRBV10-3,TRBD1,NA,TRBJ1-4,TGTGCCATCAGTGGAGAGCGGACAGGGGATGAAAAACTGTTTTTT,CAISGERTGDEKLFF
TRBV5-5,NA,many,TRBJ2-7,TGTGCCAGCAGCTTTGACGGGTACGAGCAGTACTTC,CASSFDGYEQYF
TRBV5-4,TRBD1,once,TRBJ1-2,TGTGCCAGCAGCCCGGGACAGGGGTTAGGGACGATCTATGGCTACACCTTC,CASSPGQGLGTIYGYTF
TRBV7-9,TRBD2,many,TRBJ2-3,TGTGCCAGCAGCTCCGTAGCGGGGGGGCCAGATACGCAGTATTTT,CASSSVAGGPDTQYF
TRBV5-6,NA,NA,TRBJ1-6,TGTGCCAGCAGCCGCTTGCCCGATTCACCCCTCCACTTT,CASSRLPDSPLHF
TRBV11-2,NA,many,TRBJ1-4,TGTGCCAGCAGTCTCCCCCTTAATGAAAAACTGTTTTTT,CASSLPLNEKLFF
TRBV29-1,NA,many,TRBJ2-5,TGCAGCGTCCACCGAGACAGAGGAGAGACCCAGTACTTC,CSVHRDRGETQYF
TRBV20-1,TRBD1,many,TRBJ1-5,TGCAGTGCTAGTTATTACAGGGGCTATAGCAATCAGCCCCAGCATTTT,CSASYYRGYSNQPQHF